A single sample gave rise to the 5 T cell receptor beta chains below, sequenced in a study of OX40 agonist ivuxolimab in advanced cancers. Library preparation was by the immunoSEQ multiplex PCR assay. Sourced from immuneACCESS, this table was stored by TCRdb with only in-frame sequences that have V and J called. A share of the clones is absent; for the studies checked, an unresolved V gene accounts for under half, and the remainder has no known explanation. The sample contains approximately 50,000 clones, approximately 79% of them found a single time. The biggest ten clones account for around 2.5% of the sample. This specimen was CD4+ or CD8+ T cells sorted from blood, taken in a trial of the OX40 agonist ivuxolimab. The receptors shown here come from an adult with an advanced solid tumor such as melanoma, head and neck, liver or kidney cancer.

The chain links TRBV19 to TRBJ2-1; D remains ambiguous. The CDR3 sequence is 12 residues long. V lost 3 bases to trimming and J lost 15 bases, with 15 bases between them. From germline, CDR1 is LNHDA and CDR2 SQIVND (reference sequence). The CDR3 reads CASSINNALRFF. The CDR3 region has the DNA TGTGCCAGTAGTATTAACAACGCTTTAAGGTTCTTC.

The rearrangement joins TRBV9 to TRBJ2-5; D remains ambiguous. The length of the CDR3 is 14 residues. Looked up from germline, CDR1 is SGDLS and CDR2 is YYNGEE. The V end lost 0 bases, the J end lost 2 bases, and 8 bases lay between the germline ends. The CDR3 region has the DNA TGTGCCAGCAGCGTAGTTGGTGGGCAAGAGACCCAGTACTTC. It yields the protein CASSVVGGQETQYF.

This clone was observed a few times. The chain uses TRBV4-1 and TRBJ1-1; D gene ambiguous. The CDR3 loop spans 14 amino acids. The germline V gene has CDR1 MGHRA and CDR2 YSYEKL. Trimming cost V 4 bases and J 1 base, with 10 bases left between them. The CDR3 is CASSRYGSNTEAFF. The CDR3 coding sequence is TGCGCCAGCAGCCGGTATGGGTCGAACACTGAAGCTTTCTTT.

This clone was counted a single time. Here the CDR3 DNA reads TGTGCCTCGACTGAGGGGGTGATGGAGACCCAGTACTTC. Translating gives CASTEGVMETQYF. The V call is TRBV15, the J call TRBJ2-5, with a weak D call TRBD1 (6 bases). CDR1 is LNHNV, CDR2 YYDKDF, per germline (reference sequence). The CDR3 sequence is 13 residues long. V was trimmed by 11 bases and J by 5 bases, leaving 18 bases between them.

V and J are TRBV19 and TRBJ1-3, with D hard to call. There are 14 residues in the CDR3. V lost 6 bases and J lost 4, with 13 bases in between. Germline-derived CDR1 and CDR2 are LNHDA and SQIVND (reference sequence). DNA for the CDR3: TGTGCCAGTAGCACCCACCAACTCGGAAACACCATATATTTT. Its protein product is CASSTHQLGNTIYF.